This T cell receptor (beta chain) was recovered during a study of blood T cell repertoires in COVID-19 (dated by TCRdb to the early 2020s). Regarding the research as a whole: The collaborator samples originated in the United States, Italy and Spain and spanned the acute and convalescent phases of COVID-19. The prospective study material was composed of cDNA or gDNA derived from T cells, B-cell-depleted T cells, or PBMCs. The dataset comprised deeply sampled blood TCRbeta repertoires from subjects exposed to, actively infected with, or recovered from COVID-19. The repertoires were made available in a free public database intended to serve as a resource for research on the immune response to SARS-CoV-2. The samples were drawn from the first 160 participants of the ongoing ImmuneRACE study and from some 1,300 subjects provided by 6 global collaborators. Sample metadata almost always included a de-identified subject ID, COVID-19 status, age in years and sex. HLA class I and class II types, where available, came from metadata supplied by the sample provider rather than from assay-based typing. What the work shows at the level of the full study, not this receptor alone: The amount of clinical and demographic metadata varied by source and participant and was provided uncurated.

The immunoSEQ Assay, a bias-controlled multiplex PCR, was used to amplify TCRbeta CDR3 regions from genomic DNA. The source study handled its data this way. Nucleated cell counts per sample were estimated from amplification of reference gene primers within the assay. Sequence reads were collapsed and filtered to measure the absolute abundance of every unique TCRbeta CDR3 rearrangement. Productive Simpson clonality was computed per sample as the square root of Simpson's diversity index over productive rearrangements. TCRdb provides this immuneACCESS table in a form limited to in-frame rearrangements. Some clones are lacking; in checked studies, under half of them reflect an unresolved V gene, and why the rest are absent is not known. V and J calls and clone size are given by that table; D and trimming were obtained from the DNA. The sample data list 130,000 to 150,000 clones, and roughly 86% of these were observed just once. The ten most abundant clones make up 2.3% of the sample.

The collaborating institutions used their own protocols to collect whole blood in K2EDTA tubes. Collaborator samples were shipped for TCRbeta analysis as frozen whole blood, isolated PBMCs, or DNA extracted from either sample type. A word on this clone: The antigen it recognizes is unknown. No base qualities exist here, and no much larger clone lies one base off it.

Counted from cysteine to phenylalanine, this CDR3 has 19 amino acids. The retained sequence is limited to the CDR3, 57 bases, with the frame set at the first base. Taken from the germline V gene (reference sequence), the CDR1 and CDR2 loops are SGHNT and YYREEE. V drops 3 bases and J drops 0 bases, leaving 24 bases in between. The source is a human donor in a cohort sampled during active COVID-19. In this chain, TRBV5-4 is recombined with TRBJ1-1, with TRBD1 as a weak D call on 5 bases. Sequencing input: peripheral blood. The DNA sequence is as follows: TGTGCCAGCAGCTGGGGGGTAGGCGGGGGAAAGATTTTGAACACTGAAGCTTTCTTT. It encodes CASSWGVGGGKILNTEAFF.